This entry features one TCR beta chain sequence. TCRdb re-analysed the RT-PCR reads in MiXCR, keeping a single row per CDR3 protein. The sample includes around 200,000 distinct CDR3 sequences, roughly 38% of them seen just once. The data are from a study of patients and donors after allogeneic stem cell transplantation. Germline lookup yields CDR1 MNHNY and CDR2 SVGAGI (reference sequence). Unmatched junction bases numbered 6, after V lost 6 bases and J lost 1 base. The length of the CDR3 is 16 residues. This clonotype was obtained from a human donor who was either an allogeneic HSCT recipient or a stem cell or donor lymphocyte infusion donor (not recorded which). It is not recorded whose cells these are; they may come from a transplant donor. The chain links TRBV6-6 to TRBJ1-6; the match to TRBD1 covers 7 bases. The sample comprised blood, either unsorted or a sorted T cell fraction (not recorded which). The CDR3 sequence: CASRPTGVSYNSPLHF. The CDR3 DNA reads as TGTGCCAGCAGACCCACAGGGGTGTCCTATAATTCACCCCTCCACTTT.